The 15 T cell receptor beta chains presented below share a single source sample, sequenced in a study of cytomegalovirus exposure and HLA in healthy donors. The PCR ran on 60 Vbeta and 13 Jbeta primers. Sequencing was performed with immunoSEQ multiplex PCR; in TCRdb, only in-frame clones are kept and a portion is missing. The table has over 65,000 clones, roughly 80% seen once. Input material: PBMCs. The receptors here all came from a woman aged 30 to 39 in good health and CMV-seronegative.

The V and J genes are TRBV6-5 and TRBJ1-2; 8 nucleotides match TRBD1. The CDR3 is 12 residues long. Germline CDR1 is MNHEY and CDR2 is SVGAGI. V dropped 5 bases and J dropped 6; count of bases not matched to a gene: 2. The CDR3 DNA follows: TGTGCCAGCAGTCGGGACAGGCATGGCTACACCTTC. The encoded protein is CASSRDRHGYTF.

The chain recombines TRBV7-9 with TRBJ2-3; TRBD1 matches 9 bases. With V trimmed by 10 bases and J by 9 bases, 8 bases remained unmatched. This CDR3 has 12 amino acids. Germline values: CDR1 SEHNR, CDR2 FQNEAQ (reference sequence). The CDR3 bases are TGTGCCACATGGGGGACAGGGCTGACGCAGTATTTT. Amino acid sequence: CATWGTGLTQYF.

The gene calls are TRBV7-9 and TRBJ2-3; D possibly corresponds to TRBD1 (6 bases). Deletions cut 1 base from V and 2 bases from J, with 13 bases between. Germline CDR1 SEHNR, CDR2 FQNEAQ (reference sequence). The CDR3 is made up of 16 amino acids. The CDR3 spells CASSLGQGLHTDTQYF. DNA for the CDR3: TGTGCCAGCAGCTTAGGTCAGGGGCTCCACACAGATACGCAGTATTTT.

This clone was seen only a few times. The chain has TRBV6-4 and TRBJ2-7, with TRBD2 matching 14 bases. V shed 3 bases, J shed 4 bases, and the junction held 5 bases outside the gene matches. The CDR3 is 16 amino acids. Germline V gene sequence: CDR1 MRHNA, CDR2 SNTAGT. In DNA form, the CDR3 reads TGTGCCAGCAGTGATCATGGACTAGCGGGGGGTTACGAGCAGTACTTC. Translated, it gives CASSDHGLAGGYEQYF.

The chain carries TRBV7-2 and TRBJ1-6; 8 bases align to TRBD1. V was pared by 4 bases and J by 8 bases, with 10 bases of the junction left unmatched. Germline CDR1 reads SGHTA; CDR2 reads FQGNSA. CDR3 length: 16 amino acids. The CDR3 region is CASSYAAGQVDSPLHF. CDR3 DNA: TGTGCCAGCAGCTACGCCGCGGGACAGGTTGATTCACCCCTCCACTTT.

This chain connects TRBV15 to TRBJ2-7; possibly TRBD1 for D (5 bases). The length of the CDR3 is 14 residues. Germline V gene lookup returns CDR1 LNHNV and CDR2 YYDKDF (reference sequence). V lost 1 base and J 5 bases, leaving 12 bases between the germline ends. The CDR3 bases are TGTGCCACCAGCAGAGGAGCAGGGTGGGACGAGCAGTACTTC. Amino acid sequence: CATSRGAGWDEQYF. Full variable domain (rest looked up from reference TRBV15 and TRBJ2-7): DAMVIQNPRYQVTQFGKPVTLSCSQTLNHNVMYWYQQKSSQAPKLLFHYYDKDFNNEADTPDNFQSRRPNTSFCFLDIRSPGLGDTAMYLCATSRGAGWDEQYFGPGTRLTVT.

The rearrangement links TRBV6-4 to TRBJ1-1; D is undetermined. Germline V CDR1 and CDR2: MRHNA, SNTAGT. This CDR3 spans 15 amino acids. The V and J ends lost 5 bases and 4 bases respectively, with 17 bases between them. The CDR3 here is CASSKSTNQATEAFF. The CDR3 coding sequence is TGTGCCAGCAGTAAATCGACAAACCAGGCCACTGAAGCTTTCTTT.

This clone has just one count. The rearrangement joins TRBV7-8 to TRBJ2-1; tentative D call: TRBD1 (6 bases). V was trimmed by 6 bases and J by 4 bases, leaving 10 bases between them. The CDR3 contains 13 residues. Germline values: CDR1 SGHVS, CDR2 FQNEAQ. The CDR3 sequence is CASRSRGYNEQFF. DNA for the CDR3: TGTGCCAGCAGGAGTAGGGGGTACAATGAGCAGTTCTTC.

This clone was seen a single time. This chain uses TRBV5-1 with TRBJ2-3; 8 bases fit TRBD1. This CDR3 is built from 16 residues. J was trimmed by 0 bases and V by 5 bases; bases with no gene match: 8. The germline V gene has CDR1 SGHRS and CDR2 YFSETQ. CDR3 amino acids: CASSGGTGDSTDTQYF. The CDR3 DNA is TGCGCCAGCAGTGGGGGGACAGGCGATAGCACAGATACGCAGTATTTT. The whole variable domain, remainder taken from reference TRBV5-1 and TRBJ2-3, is KAGVTQTPRYLIKTRGQQVTLSCSPISGHRSVSWYQQTPGQGLQFLFEYFSETQRNKGNFPGRFSGRQFSNSRSEMNVSTLELGDSALYLCASSGGTGDSTDTQYFGPGTRLTVL.

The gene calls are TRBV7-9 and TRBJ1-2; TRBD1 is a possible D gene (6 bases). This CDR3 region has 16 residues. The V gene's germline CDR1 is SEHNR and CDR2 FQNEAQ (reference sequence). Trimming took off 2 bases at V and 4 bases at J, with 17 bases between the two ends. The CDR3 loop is CASSLHRIRQVYGYTF. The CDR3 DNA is TGTGCCAGCAGCTTACATCGGATTAGACAGGTCTATGGCTACACCTTC. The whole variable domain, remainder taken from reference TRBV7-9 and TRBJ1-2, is DTGVSQNPRHKITKRGQNVTFRCDPISEHNRLYWYRQTLGQGPEFLTYFQNEAQLEKSRLLSDRFSAERPKGSFSTLEIQRTEQGDSAMYLCASSLHRIRQVYGYTFGSGTRLTVV.

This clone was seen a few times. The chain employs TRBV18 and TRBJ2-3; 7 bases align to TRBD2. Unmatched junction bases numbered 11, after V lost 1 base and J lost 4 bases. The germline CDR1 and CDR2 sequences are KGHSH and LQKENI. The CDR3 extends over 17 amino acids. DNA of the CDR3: TGTGCCAGCTCACCACTTAGTGGAGCGGGGACTTCAGATACGCAGTATTTT. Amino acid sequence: CASSPLSGAGTSDTQYF. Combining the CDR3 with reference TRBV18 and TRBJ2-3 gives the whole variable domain NAGVMQNPRHLVRRRGQEARLRCSPMKGHSHVYWYRQLPEEGLKFMVYLQKENIIDESGMPKERFSAEFPKEGPSILRIQQVVRGDSAAYFCASSPLSGAGTSDTQYFGPGTRLTVL.

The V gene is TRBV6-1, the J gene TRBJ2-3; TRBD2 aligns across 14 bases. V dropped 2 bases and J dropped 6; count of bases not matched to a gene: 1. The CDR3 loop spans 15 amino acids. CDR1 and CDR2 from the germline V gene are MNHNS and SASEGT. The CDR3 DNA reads TGTGCCAGCAGTGAACGACTAGCGGGGGGGGATACGCAGTATTTT. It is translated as CASSERLAGGDTQYF.

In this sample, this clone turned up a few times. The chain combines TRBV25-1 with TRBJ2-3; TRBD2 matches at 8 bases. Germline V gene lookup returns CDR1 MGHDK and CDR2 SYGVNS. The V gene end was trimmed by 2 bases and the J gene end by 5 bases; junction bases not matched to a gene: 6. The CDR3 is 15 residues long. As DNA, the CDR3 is TGTGCCAGCAGTGAAAACCTCCGGGGGGGAGATACGCAGTATTTT. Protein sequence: CASSENLRGGDTQYF. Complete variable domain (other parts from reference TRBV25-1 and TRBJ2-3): EADIYQTPRYLVIGTGKKITLECSQTMGHDKMYWYQQDPGMELHLIHYSYGVNSTEKGDLSSESTVSRIRTEHFPLTLESARPSHTSQYLCASSENLRGGDTQYFGPGTRLTVL.

CDR3 DNA: TGTGCCAGCAGTAGGAGCTCCTACAATGAGCAGTTCTTC. Protein: CASSRSSYNEQFF. The chain joins TRBV25-1 to TRBJ2-1; D is unclear. Trimming stripped 5 bases from V and 0 bases from J, with 5 bases between. Germline V gives CDR1 MGHDK, CDR2 SYGVNS. The CDR3 spans 13 residues.

The CDR3 sequence is CASSRSISTSSGANVLTF. CDR3 DNA: TGTGCCAGCAGCCGCAGTATCTCAACTAGCTCTGGGGCCAACGTCCTGACTTTC. The chain couples TRBV11-2 to TRBJ2-6, with D possibly being TRBD2 (5 bases). This CDR3 spans 18 amino acids. The germline gives CDR1 SGHAT, CDR2 FQNNGV. Trimming took off 5 bases at V and 0 bases at J, with 17 bases between the two ends.